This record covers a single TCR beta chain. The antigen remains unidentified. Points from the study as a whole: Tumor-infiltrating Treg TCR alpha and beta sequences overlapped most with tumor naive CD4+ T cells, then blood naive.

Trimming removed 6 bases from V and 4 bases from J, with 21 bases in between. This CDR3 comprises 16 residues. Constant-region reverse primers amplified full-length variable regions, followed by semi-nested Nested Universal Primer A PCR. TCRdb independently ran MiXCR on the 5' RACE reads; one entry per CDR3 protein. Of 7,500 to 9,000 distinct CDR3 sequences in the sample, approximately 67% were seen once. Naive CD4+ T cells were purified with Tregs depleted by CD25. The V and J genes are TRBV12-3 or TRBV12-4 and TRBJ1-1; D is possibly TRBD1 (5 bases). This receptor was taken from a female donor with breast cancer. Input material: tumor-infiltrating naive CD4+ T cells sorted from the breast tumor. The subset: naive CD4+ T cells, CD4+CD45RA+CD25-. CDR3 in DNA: TGTGCCAGCAGCCCACAGGAGATAGGAGCTGCCACTGAAGCTTTCTTT. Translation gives CASSPQEIGAATEAFF.